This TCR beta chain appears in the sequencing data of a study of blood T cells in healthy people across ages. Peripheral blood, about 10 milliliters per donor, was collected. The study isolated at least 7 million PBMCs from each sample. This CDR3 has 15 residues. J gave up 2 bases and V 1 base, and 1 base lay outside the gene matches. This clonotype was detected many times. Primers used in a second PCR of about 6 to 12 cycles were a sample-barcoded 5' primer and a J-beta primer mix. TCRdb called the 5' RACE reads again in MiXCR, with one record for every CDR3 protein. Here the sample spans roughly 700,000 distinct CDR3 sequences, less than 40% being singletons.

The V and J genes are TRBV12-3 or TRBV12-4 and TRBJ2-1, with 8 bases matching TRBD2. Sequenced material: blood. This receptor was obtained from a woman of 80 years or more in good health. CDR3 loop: CASSLGGGPYNEQFF. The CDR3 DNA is TGTGCCAGCAGTTTAGGCGGGGGGCCCTACAATGAGCAGTTCTTC.